This T cell receptor beta chain was identified in a study of blood T cell repertoires in COVID-19 (dated by TCRdb to 2020 to 2022). Regarding the study in general: Collaborator samples came from the United States, Italy and Spain and covered acute and convalescent phases of COVID-19. The material from the prospective study consisted of cDNA or gDNA derived from T cells, B-cell-depleted T cells, or PBMCs. Subjects who had been exposed to COVID-19, were actively infected with it, or had recovered from it provided the deeply sampled blood TCRbeta repertoires that made up the dataset. The repertoires were released in a freely available public database intended as a resource for research on the immune response to SARS-CoV-2. The samples were drawn from two sources: the first 160 participants of the ongoing ImmuneRACE study, and 1,000 to 1,500 subjects contributed by 6 global collaborators. Nearly every sample came with metadata listing a de-identified subject ID, COVID-19 status, age in years and sex. Where available, HLA class I and class II types were taken from metadata supplied by the sample provider and were not determined by assay-based typing. Findings and caveats that apply to the study as a whole: Clinical and demographic metadata were provided uncurated, with the amount varying by source and participant.

Per the germline V gene (reference sequence), SEHNR is the CDR1 and FQNEAQ is the CDR2. The CDR3 spans 14 residues, from the cysteine through the phenylalanine. The only DNA kept is the CDR3, 42 bases in frame from the first base. From V the trimming removes 5 bases and from J it removes 5 bases, while the gene matches leave 4 bases of the junction unaccounted for. About this clone: The clone's antigen remains unknown. Base qualities were left out, and no much larger clone turns up one base away.

Whole blood was collected in K2EDTA tubes by collaborating institutions according to the institutions' own protocols. For TCRbeta analysis, collaborators shipped samples as frozen whole blood, isolated PBMCs, or DNA extracted from either of those sample types. The immunoSEQ Assay, a bias-controlled multiplex PCR, was used to amplify TCRbeta CDR3 regions from genomic DNA. In the source study's methods: The number of nucleated cells in each sample was estimated by amplification of reference gene primers within the assay. To quantify the absolute abundance of each unique TCRbeta CDR3 rearrangement, sequence reads were collapsed and filtered. Productive Simpson clonality was computed per sample as the square root of Simpson's diversity index over productive rearrangements. The table was pulled from immuneACCESS by TCRdb, which kept in-frame rearrangements only. Such tables lose some clones; where checked, under half of the loss comes from unresolved V genes, and the rest has no known cause. That table is the source of V, J and clone size, and D and trimming were worked out from the DNA. The sample table shows approximately 340,000 clones, and around 83% are seen once. The ten largest clones represent 2.5% to 3% of the sample.

The receptor's source is a man younger than 40 with active or convalescent COVID-19. Sequencing input: peripheral blood. The chain is made from TRBV7-9 and TRBJ1-4, with 8 central nucleotides matching TRBD1. Here the CDR3 is given as CASSHGDRNEKLFF. The DNA sequence reads TGTGCCAGCAGCCACGGGGACAGGAATGAAAAACTGTTTTTT.